This entry features one T cell receptor beta chain sequence. The antigen is not known. It may be a read error: a sequence one base away is much more abundant. Each of two time points yielded six milliliters of peripheral venous blood. This specimen belongs to a study of prognosis after radiotherapy for stage I lung cancer. Study-wide background: Stage I non-small cell lung cancer patients, who were enrolled in Nanjing, China, joined the cohort between April 2018 and January 2019.

The study, taken as a whole, reports: Unique TCR clone counts dropped after stereotactic body radiation therapy, from a median of 10,088 to 6,861.

Researchers used two-round multiplex PCR to amplify TCR beta CDR3 starting from genomic DNA. Used in first-round PCR were primers specific to each TRBV and TRBJ gene. One entry per CDR3 protein results from TCRdb running MiXCR on the multiplex PCR reads. The repertoire includes tens of thousands of distinct CDR3 sequences, more than 20% of them detected once, and around 6.9% sits in the top ten. The sequenced sample was PBMCs, obtained before or after stereotactic body radiation therapy (not recorded which). The sequence derives from a donor aged 50 or older with non-small cell lung cancer.

The CDR3 protein is CAISESSGRVQPQHF. DNA of the CDR3: TGTGCCATCAGTGAATCCTCCGGCCGAGTTCAGCCCCAGCATTTT. This chain links TRBV10-3 with TRBJ1-5; no reliable D call. Per the germline V gene, CDR1 is ENHRY and CDR2 is SYGVKD. V was cut by 3 bases and J by 6 bases, with 15 bases left in between. This CDR3 has 15 residues.